A selection of T cell receptor beta chains follows, all from one sample in a study of technical replicates of blood from a handful of donors. Profiled with immunoSEQ multiplex PCR; TCRdb holds only in-frame clones, not every one. The sample consists of 65,000 to 85,000 clones, about 89% of them appearing once. The sequenced material came from T cells isolated from PBMCs. The receptors were sampled from a human donor in good health. The CDR3 runs from the conserved cysteine through the conserved F or W. D genes are given only for firm matches. Clone size is stated in some rows and not others, as once, few, many or a class when expanded.

v_gene: TRBV28
d_gene: TRBD1
j_gene: TRBJ1-2
abundance: NA
CDR3aa: CASKQGANYGYTF
CDR3nt: TGTGCCAGCAAACAGGGGGCCAACTATGGCTACACCTTC

v_gene: TRBV21-1
d_gene: NA
j_gene: TRBJ1-1
abundance: NA
CDR3aa: CASSMAGGNTEAFF
CDR3nt: TGTGCCAGCTCTATGGCGGGGGGGAACACTGAAGCTTTCTTT

v_gene: TRBV23-1
d_gene: NA
j_gene: TRBJ1-4
abundance: once
CDR3aa: CASSHSPRDINEKLFF
CDR3nt: TGCGCCAGCAGTCATTCGCCCCGGGACATCAATGAAAAACTGTTTTTT

v_gene: TRBV6-6
d_gene: TRBD1
j_gene: TRBJ2-7
abundance: NA
CDR3aa: CASSPTGFDYEQYF
CDR3nt: TGTGCCAGCAGTCCGACAGGGTTCGACTACGAGCAGTACTTC

v_gene: TRBV6-6
d_gene: NA
j_gene: TRBJ2-7
abundance: NA
CDR3aa: CASSYGRVDDEQYF
CDR3nt: TGTGCCAGCAGTTACGGCAGGGTAGACGACGAGCAGTACTTC

v_gene: TRBV28
d_gene: TRBD1
j_gene: TRBJ1-2
abundance: NA
CDR3aa: CASRPVQGALFAGYTF
CDR3nt: TGTGCCAGCAGACCCGTACAGGGGGCCCTGTTTGCTGGCTACACCTTC

v_gene: TRBV7-6
d_gene: NA
j_gene: TRBJ1-1
abundance: NA
CDR3aa: CASSFEVNTEAFF
CDR3nt: TGTGCCAGCAGCTTTGAGGTGAACACTGAAGCTTTCTTT

v_gene: TRBV27
d_gene: NA
j_gene: TRBJ1-2
abundance: NA
CDR3aa: CASGSGNGYTF
CDR3nt: TGTGCCAGCGGCTCGGGGAATGGCTACACCTTC

v_gene: TRBV18
d_gene: TRBD1
j_gene: TRBJ1-2
abundance: NA
CDR3aa: CASSPPGQGAIIYGYTF
CDR3nt: TGTGCCAGCTCACCACCGGGACAGGGGGCTATTATCTATGGCTACACCTTC

v_gene: TRBV5-1
d_gene: TRBD2
j_gene: TRBJ2-1
abundance: NA
CDR3aa: CASRTSGTSVNEQFF
CDR3nt: TGCGCCAGCAGAACCTCCGGGACTAGCGTTAATGAGCAGTTCTTC

v_gene: TRBV29-1
d_gene: TRBD2
j_gene: TRBJ2-1
abundance: once
CDR3aa: CSVEGLAGGRNEQFF
CDR3nt: TGCAGCGTTGAAGGGCTAGCGGGAGGCCGGAATGAGCAGTTCTTC

v_gene: TRBV6-1
d_gene: NA
j_gene: TRBJ2-1
abundance: NA
CDR3aa: CASSDRVYNEQFF
CDR3nt: TGTGCCAGCAGTGACAGGGTATACAATGAGCAGTTCTTC

v_gene: TRBV28
d_gene: NA
j_gene: TRBJ2-1
abundance: NA
CDR3aa: CASSFLTGDEQFF
CDR3nt: TGTGCCAGCAGTTTCCTAACGGGTGATGAGCAGTTCTTC

v_gene: TRBV7-7
d_gene: TRBD1
j_gene: TRBJ2-1
abundance: NA
CDR3aa: CASSHPQGDRTYNEQFF
CDR3nt: TGTGCTAGCAGCCACCCCCAGGGGGACAGAACCTACAATGAGCAGTTCTTC

v_gene: TRBV7-9
d_gene: TRBD2
j_gene: TRBJ2-4
abundance: NA
CDR3aa: CASSLGTSGGKNIQYF
CDR3nt: TGTGCCAGCAGCTTAGGGACTAGCGGGGGCAAAAACATTCAGTACTTC

v_gene: TRBV4-1
d_gene: NA
j_gene: TRBJ1-2
abundance: NA
CDR3aa: CASSQGNNYGYTF
CDR3nt: TGCGCCAGCAGCCAAGGTAATAACTATGGCTACACCTTC

v_gene: TRBV6-1
d_gene: NA
j_gene: TRBJ1-2
abundance: NA
CDR3aa: CASSEVGAYGYTF
CDR3nt: TGTGCCAGCAGTGAAGTGGGCGCCTATGGCTACACCTTC

v_gene: TRBV28
d_gene: TRBD2
j_gene: TRBJ2-5
abundance: once
CDR3aa: CASSYGGRLETQYF
CDR3nt: TGTGCCAGCAGTTACGGCGGGAGATTGGAGACCCAGTACTTC

v_gene: TRBV19
d_gene: TRBD1
j_gene: TRBJ2-5
abundance: NA
CDR3aa: CASSTTGAETQYF
CDR3nt: TGTGCCAGTAGTACGACAGGGGCGGAGACCCAGTACTTC

v_gene: TRBV5-4
d_gene: NA
j_gene: TRBJ2-1
abundance: NA
CDR3aa: CASSLLAGYNEQFF
CDR3nt: TGTGCCAGCAGCTTGTTGGCGGGCTACAATGAGCAGTTCTTC

v_gene: TRBV15
d_gene: NA
j_gene: TRBJ1-1
abundance: NA
CDR3aa: CATSLGTDTEAFF
CDR3nt: TGTGCCACCAGCCTTGGGACTGACACTGAAGCTTTCTTT

v_gene: TRBV27
d_gene: TRBD1
j_gene: TRBJ2-5
abundance: NA
CDR3aa: CASSYTGGWETQYF
CDR3nt: TGTGCCAGCAGTTACACAGGGGGCTGGGAGACCCAGTACTTC

v_gene: TRBV6-1
d_gene: NA
j_gene: TRBJ1-2
abundance: NA
CDR3aa: CASSGSDSYYGYTF
CDR3nt: TGTGCCAGCAGTGGTTCAGATTCTTACTATGGCTACACCTTC

v_gene: TRBV29-1
d_gene: TRBD1
j_gene: TRBJ2-1
abundance: NA
CDR3aa: CSGGTGGLEQFF
CDR3nt: TGCAGCGGTGGGACAGGGGGCTTGGAGCAGTTCTTC

v_gene: TRBV13
d_gene: NA
j_gene: TRBJ2-7
abundance: NA
CDR3aa: CASSYSVSYEQYF
CDR3nt: TGTGCCAGCAGCTATAGCGTGTCCTACGAGCAGTACTTC

v_gene: TRBV28
d_gene: TRBD1
j_gene: TRBJ2-7
abundance: NA
CDR3aa: CASSSGGLLSSYEQYF
CDR3nt: TGTGCCAGCAGCTCAGGGGGCCTTCTAAGCTCCTACGAGCAGTACTTC

v_gene: TRBV5-1
d_gene: NA
j_gene: TRBJ2-7
abundance: NA
CDR3aa: CASSREDRDEQYF
CDR3nt: TGCGCCAGCAGCCGAGAGGACAGAGACGAGCAGTACTTC

v_gene: TRBV15
d_gene: NA
j_gene: TRBJ2-7
abundance: NA
CDR3aa: CATSRDLGNPNEQYF
CDR3nt: TGTGCCACCAGCAGAGATTTGGGCAACCCCAACGAGCAGTACTTC

v_gene: TRBV5-1
d_gene: NA
j_gene: TRBJ1-6
abundance: NA
CDR3aa: CASSLGTGLNSPLHF
CDR3nt: TGCGCCAGCAGCTTGGGTACGGGATTAAATTCACCCCTCCACTTT

v_gene: TRBV2
d_gene: TRBD1
j_gene: TRBJ1-4
abundance: once
CDR3aa: CASSEWRRRGNEKLFF
CDR3nt: TGTGCCAGCAGTGAATGGCGGCGCAGGGGGAATGAAAAACTGTTTTTT

v_gene: TRBV7-8
d_gene: TRBD2
j_gene: TRBJ2-1
abundance: NA
CDR3aa: CASSSLSGGASGNEQFF
CDR3nt: TGTGCCAGCAGCTCGCTATCCGGGGGGGCATCGGGAAATGAGCAGTTCTTC

v_gene: TRBV11-2
d_gene: NA
j_gene: TRBJ2-7
abundance: few
CDR3aa: CASSLVSSYEQYF
CDR3nt: TGTGCCAGCAGCTTAGTCTCGAGCTACGAGCAGTACTTC

v_gene: TRBV6-1
d_gene: NA
j_gene: TRBJ2-5
abundance: NA
CDR3aa: CASDRPGVETQYF
CDR3nt: TGTGCCAGCGACCGCCCGGGAGTGGAGACCCAGTACTTC

v_gene: TRBV28
d_gene: NA
j_gene: TRBJ2-3
abundance: NA
CDR3aa: CASSYLGGTDTQYF
CDR3nt: TGTGCCAGCAGTTACCTAGGTGGCACAGATACGCAGTATTTT

v_gene: TRBV19
d_gene: NA
j_gene: TRBJ1-1
abundance: NA
CDR3aa: CASSLLPGLLAFF
CDR3nt: TGTGCCAGTAGTTTGCTACCTGGTTTACTAGCTTTCTTT

v_gene: TRBV2
d_gene: NA
j_gene: TRBJ2-7
abundance: NA
CDR3aa: CASSESAYEQYF
CDR3nt: TGTGCCAGCAGTGAATCCGCCTACGAGCAGTACTTC

v_gene: TRBV20-1
d_gene: NA
j_gene: TRBJ1-6
abundance: once
CDR3aa: CSASPNSPLHF
CDR3nt: TGCAGTGCTAGCCCGAATTCACCCCTCCACTTT

v_gene: TRBV5-1
d_gene: TRBD2
j_gene: TRBJ2-5
abundance: NA
CDR3aa: CASSFGTSGQETQYF
CDR3nt: TGCGCCAGCAGCTTTGGGACTAGCGGTCAAGAGACCCAGTACTTC

v_gene: TRBV5-4
d_gene: NA
j_gene: TRBJ2-3
abundance: NA
CDR3aa: CASSLWTSDTQYF
CDR3nt: TGTGCCAGCAGCCTATGGACATCAGATACGCAGTATTTT

v_gene: TRBV29-1
d_gene: NA
j_gene: TRBJ1-1
abundance: NA
CDR3aa: CSVGGRHVTMNTEAFF
CDR3nt: TGCAGCGTTGGGGGCAGACATGTAACGATGAACACTGAAGCTTTCTTT

v_gene: TRBV6-5
d_gene: TRBD1
j_gene: TRBJ1-1
abundance: few
CDR3aa: CASSFDTTGETEAFF
CDR3nt: TGTGCCAGCAGTTTTGATACGACAGGGGAAACTGAAGCTTTCTTT

v_gene: TRBV5-1
d_gene: NA
j_gene: TRBJ2-5
abundance: NA
CDR3aa: CASREGGKTQYF
CDR3nt: TGCGCCAGCAGGGAGGGGGGGAAGACCCAGTACTTC

v_gene: TRBV28
d_gene: TRBD1
j_gene: TRBJ1-5
abundance: once
CDR3aa: CASSLSGTGGNQPQHF
CDR3nt: TGTGCCAGCAGTCTATCCGGGACAGGGGGTAATCAGCCCCAGCATTTT

v_gene: TRBV7-2
d_gene: NA
j_gene: TRBJ2-7
abundance: NA
CDR3aa: CASSLMQGWGEQYF
CDR3nt: TGTGCCAGCAGCTTAATGCAGGGATGGGGCGAGCAGTACTTC

v_gene: TRBV25-1
d_gene: TRBD2
j_gene: TRBJ2-2
abundance: NA
CDR3aa: CASSRGTSTGELFF
CDR3nt: TGTGCCAGCAGCCGGGGGACTAGCACCGGGGAGCTGTTTTTT

v_gene: TRBV19
d_gene: NA
j_gene: TRBJ1-1
abundance: NA
CDR3aa: CASSLGRGAFF
CDR3nt: TGTGCCAGCTCCCTCGGGCGGGGAGCTTTCTTT

v_gene: TRBV7-9
d_gene: NA
j_gene: TRBJ1-1
abundance: few
CDR3aa: CASSPRTVNTEAFF
CDR3nt: TGTGCCAGCAGCCCACGGACAGTGAACACTGAAGCTTTCTTT

v_gene: TRBV7-8
d_gene: TRBD1
j_gene: TRBJ1-2
abundance: NA
CDR3aa: CASSPRVRTGNYGYTF
CDR3nt: TGTGCCAGCAGCCCGCGGGTTAGGACAGGGAACTATGGCTACACCTTC

v_gene: TRBV19
d_gene: NA
j_gene: TRBJ2-5
abundance: NA
CDR3aa: CASSHRTQETQYF
CDR3nt: TGTGCCAGTAGTCACCGGACACAAGAGACCCAGTACTTC

v_gene: TRBV29-1
d_gene: NA
j_gene: TRBJ1-2
abundance: NA
CDR3aa: CSVMTGLGGGYTF
CDR3nt: TGCAGCGTGATGACGGGACTAGGGGGTGGCTACACCTTC

v_gene: TRBV5-1
d_gene: TRBD2
j_gene: TRBJ2-7
abundance: NA
CDR3aa: CASSFGTSDGDEQYF
CDR3nt: TGCGCCAGCAGCTTCGGGACTAGCGACGGCGACGAGCAGTACTTC

v_gene: TRBV6-5
d_gene: TRBD2
j_gene: TRBJ2-4
abundance: NA
CDR3aa: CASSLSTSGNIQYF
CDR3nt: TGTGCCAGCAGTCTTTCGACTAGCGGGAACATTCAGTACTTC

v_gene: TRBV6-1
d_gene: TRBD1
j_gene: TRBJ1-1
abundance: NA
CDR3aa: CASSDQGADTEAFF
CDR3nt: TGTGCCAGCAGTGATCAGGGGGCGGACACTGAAGCTTTCTTT

v_gene: TRBV19
d_gene: NA
j_gene: TRBJ1-6
abundance: NA
CDR3aa: CASSYFGQYNSPLHF
CDR3nt: TGTGCCAGTAGTTACTTTGGACAGTATAATTCACCCCTCCACTTT